Below, 14 T cell receptor beta chains from the same sample are listed, as sequenced in a study of cytomegalovirus exposure and HLA in healthy donors. Vbeta (60) and Jbeta (13) primers were used in the PCR. Sequenced by immunoSEQ multiplex PCR; TCRdb stores in-frame clones only, minus some. The table shows over 250,000 clones, with about nine tenths occurring only once. What was sequenced was PBMCs. The receptors were gathered from a man aged 35 to 55 in good health and CMV-seropositive.

The genes are TRBV28 and TRBJ1-5; D is possibly TRBD1 (5 bases). V was pared by 1 base and J by 2 bases, with 9 bases between. The CDR3 sequence is 15 residues long. Germline V lookup: CDR1 MDHEN, CDR2 SYDVKM. CDR3 DNA sequence: TGTGCCAGCAGTTTATCAGGGTATGGCAATCAGCCCCAGCATTTT. Its protein product is CASSLSGYGNQPQHF.

The rearrangement uses TRBV29-1 and TRBJ2-7; D is ambiguous. Germline CDR1 SQVTM, CDR2 ANQGSEA. Trimming pared 4 bases from V and 0 bases from J, leaving 19 bases between. The CDR3 sequence is 16 residues long. CDR3 in DNA: TGCAGCGTTGTTGGTGGGCCGTACCTAAGCTCCTACGAGCAGTACTTC. As protein: CSVVGGPYLSSYEQYF.

This rearrangement joins TRBV18 to TRBJ2-5; possibly TRBD2 for D (5 bases). This CDR3 is built from 11 residues. Germline V CDR1 and CDR2: KGHSH, LQKENI. V was cut by 8 bases and J by 5 bases, with 9 bases left in between. The CDR3: CASQSGETQYF. The DNA of the CDR3 is TGTGCCAGCCAGTCGGGGGAGACCCAGTACTTC.

The chain links TRBV28 to TRBJ1-5; TRBD1 might be the D (5 bases). The CDR3 covers 14 residues. Germline V gene data show CDR1 as MDHEN and CDR2 as SYDVKM. Between the trimmed V and J ends, which lost 4 bases and 0 bases, there was a span of 7 bases. Here the CDR3 reads CASSWGGSNQPQHF. CDR3 sequence (DNA): TGTGCCAGCAGTTGGGGGGGTAGCAATCAGCCCCAGCATTTT.

This chain uses TRBV9 with TRBJ2-5; perhaps TRBD2 as D (5 bases). V gave up 0 bases and J gave up 3 bases, with 12 bases separating them. Germline V gene sequence: CDR1 SGDLS, CDR2 YYNGEE. The CDR3 extends over 15 amino acids. CDR3: CASSVVGAPKETQYF. CDR3 nucleotides: TGTGCCAGCAGCGTAGTGGGAGCCCCGAAAGAGACCCAGTACTTC.

The V call is TRBV6-4, the J call TRBJ2-7, with 7 bases lining up with TRBD1. Germline-derived CDR1 and CDR2 are MRHNA and SNTAGT. The ends lost 9 bases at V and 2 bases at J; junction bases unmatched: 7. This CDR3 contains 13 residues. CDR3 residues: CARPKGQTYEQYF. The CDR3, as DNA: TGTGCCAGGCCCAAGGGACAGACCTACGAGCAGTACTTC.

This chain uses TRBV29-1 with TRBJ1-1; 10 bases fit TRBD1. The germline V gene encodes CDR1 SQVTM and CDR2 ANQGSEA. V shed 7 bases, J shed 1 base, and the junction held 9 bases outside the gene matches. The CDR3 consists of 15 residues. The CDR3 DNA reads as TGCAGCGGGGGACAGGGGATTTTGGGGAACACTGAAGCTTTCTTT. This gives the protein CSGGQGILGNTEAFF.

The rearrangement joins TRBV7-2 to TRBJ1-2, with 9 bases fitting TRBD1. The CDR3 is 14 amino acids. After removal of 8 bases from V and 4 bases from J, the junction contained 8 bases not matched to a gene. Germline CDR1 and CDR2: SGHTA and FQGNSA. As DNA, the CDR3 is TGTGCCAGCTCGTCCACAGGGGGCACCTATGGCTACACCTTC. Translation gives CASSSTGGTYGYTF.

In its sample, this clone was seen once. Sequence at one end of the junction differs from germline and may be a read error. The chain couples TRBV7-9 to TRBJ1-3, with 9 bases matching TRBD1. CDR1 SEHNR and CDR2 FQNEAQ come from the germline V gene (reference sequence). The CDR3 is 14 amino acids. CDR3 loop: CSSRRQGVGNTIYF. The CDR3 region has the DNA TGTTCCAGCCGTAGACAGGGGGTCGGAAACACCATATATTTT.

This chain links TRBV27 with TRBJ1-1, with D maybe TRBD1 (5 bases). CDR3 length: 14 residues. The V end lost 4 bases, the J end lost 1 base, and 10 bases lay between the germline ends. CDR1 is MNHEY, CDR2 SMNVEV, per germline (reference sequence). The CDR3 DNA is TGTGCCAGCAGTTGGAAGGGGTCGAACACTGAAGCTTTCTTT. It yields the protein CASSWKGSNTEAFF.

The chain carries TRBV23-1 and TRBJ1-5; no reliable D call. TRBV23-1 belongs to the ORF category, with a function that is uncertain. The CDR3 has 17 amino acids. V lost 8 bases and J lost 1, with 21 bases in between. The CDR3 bases are TGCGCCAGCGGAGTCGCTTTAGGCGTGTTAAGCAATCAGCCCCAGCATTTT. Amino acid sequence: CASGVALGVLSNQPQHF.

This chain's CDR3 is CASSLPTSGRAQETQYF. The CDR3 DNA reads TGTGCCAGCAGTTTACCGACTAGCGGGAGGGCCCAAGAGACCCAGTACTTC. The genes are TRBV28 and TRBJ2-5, with 14 bases that match TRBD2. The V gene end was trimmed by 2 bases and the J gene end by 1 base; junction bases not matched to a gene: 3. The germline V gene encodes CDR1 MDHEN and CDR2 SYDVKM. The CDR3 has 17 amino acids.

This chain uses TRBV19 with TRBJ2-7; 7 nucleotides agree with TRBD2. The CDR3 is made up of 16 amino acids. Germline values: CDR1 LNHDA, CDR2 SQIVND (reference sequence). V lost 4 bases, J lost 2 bases, and 11 bases stayed unmatched. CDR3 nucleotide sequence: TGTGCCAGTAGTAGTAGCCGGGACTACAATACCTACGAGCAGTACTTC. Protein sequence: CASSSSRDYNTYEQYF.

The chain couples TRBV7-8 to TRBJ2-1, with 7 bases identical to TRBD2. Germline V CDR1 and CDR2: SGHVS, FQNEAQ. The V gene end was trimmed by 5 bases and the J gene end by 10 bases; junction bases not matched to a gene: 8. CDR3 length: 13 amino acids. This CDR3 is CASSGRTSGEQFF. In nucleotides, the CDR3 is TGTGCCAGCAGCGGGAGGACTAGTGGAGAGCAGTTCTTC.